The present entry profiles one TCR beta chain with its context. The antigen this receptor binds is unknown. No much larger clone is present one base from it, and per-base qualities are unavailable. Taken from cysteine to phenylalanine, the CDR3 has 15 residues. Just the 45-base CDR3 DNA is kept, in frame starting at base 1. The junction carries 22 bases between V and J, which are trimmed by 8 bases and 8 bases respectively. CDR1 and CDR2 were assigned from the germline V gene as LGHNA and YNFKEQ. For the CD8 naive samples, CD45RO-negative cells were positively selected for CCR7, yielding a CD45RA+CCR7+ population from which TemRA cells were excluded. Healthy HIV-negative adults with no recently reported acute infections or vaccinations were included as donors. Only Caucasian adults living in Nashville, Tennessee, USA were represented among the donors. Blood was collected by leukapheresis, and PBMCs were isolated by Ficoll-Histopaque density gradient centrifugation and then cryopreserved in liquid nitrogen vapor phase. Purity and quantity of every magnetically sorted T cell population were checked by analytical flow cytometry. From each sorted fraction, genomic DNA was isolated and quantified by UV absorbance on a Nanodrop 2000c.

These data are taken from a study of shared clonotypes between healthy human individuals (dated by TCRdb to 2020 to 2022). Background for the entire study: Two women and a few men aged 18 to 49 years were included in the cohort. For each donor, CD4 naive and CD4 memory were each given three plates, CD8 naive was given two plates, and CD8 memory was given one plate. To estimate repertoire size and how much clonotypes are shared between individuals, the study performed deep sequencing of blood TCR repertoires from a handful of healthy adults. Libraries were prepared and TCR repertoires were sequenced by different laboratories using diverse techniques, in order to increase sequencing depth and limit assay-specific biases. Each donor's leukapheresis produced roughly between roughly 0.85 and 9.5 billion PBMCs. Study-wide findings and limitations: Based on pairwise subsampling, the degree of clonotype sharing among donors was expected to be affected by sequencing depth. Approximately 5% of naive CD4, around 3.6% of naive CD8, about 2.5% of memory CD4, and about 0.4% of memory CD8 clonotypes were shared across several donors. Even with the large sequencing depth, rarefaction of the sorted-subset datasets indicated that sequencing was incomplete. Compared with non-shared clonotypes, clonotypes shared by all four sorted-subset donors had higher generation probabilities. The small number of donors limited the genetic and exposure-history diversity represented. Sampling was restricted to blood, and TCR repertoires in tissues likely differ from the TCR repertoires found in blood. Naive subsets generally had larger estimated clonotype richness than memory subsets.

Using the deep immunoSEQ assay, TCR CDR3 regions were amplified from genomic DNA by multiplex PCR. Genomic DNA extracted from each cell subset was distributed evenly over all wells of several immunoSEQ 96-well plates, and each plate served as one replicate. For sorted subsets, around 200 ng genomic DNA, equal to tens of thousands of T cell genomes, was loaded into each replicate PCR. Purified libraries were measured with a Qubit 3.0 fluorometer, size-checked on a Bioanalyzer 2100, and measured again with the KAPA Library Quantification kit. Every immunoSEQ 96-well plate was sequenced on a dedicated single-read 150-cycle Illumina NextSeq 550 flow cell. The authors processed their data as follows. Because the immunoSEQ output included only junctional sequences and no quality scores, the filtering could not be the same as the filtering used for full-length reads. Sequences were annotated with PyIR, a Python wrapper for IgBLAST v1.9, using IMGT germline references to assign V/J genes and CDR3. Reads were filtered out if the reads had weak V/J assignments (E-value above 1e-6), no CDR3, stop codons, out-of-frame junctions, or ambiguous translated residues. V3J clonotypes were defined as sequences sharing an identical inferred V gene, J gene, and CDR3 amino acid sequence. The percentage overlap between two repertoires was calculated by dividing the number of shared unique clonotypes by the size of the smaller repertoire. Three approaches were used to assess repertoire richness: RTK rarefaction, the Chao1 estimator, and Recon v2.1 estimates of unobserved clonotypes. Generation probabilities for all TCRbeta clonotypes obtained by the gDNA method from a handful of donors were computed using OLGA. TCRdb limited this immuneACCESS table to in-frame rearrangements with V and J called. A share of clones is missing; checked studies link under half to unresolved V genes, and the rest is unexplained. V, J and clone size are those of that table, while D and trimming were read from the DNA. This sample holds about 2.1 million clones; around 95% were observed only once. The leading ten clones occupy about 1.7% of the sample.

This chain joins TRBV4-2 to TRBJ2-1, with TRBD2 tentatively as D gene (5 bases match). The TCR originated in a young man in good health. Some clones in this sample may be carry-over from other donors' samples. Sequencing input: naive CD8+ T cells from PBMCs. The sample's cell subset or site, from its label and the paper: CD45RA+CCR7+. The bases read TGTGCCAGCGGCCTGAGTCCCTTAGCGATCGATGAGCAGTTCTTC. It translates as CASGLSPLAIDEQFF.